This T cell receptor (beta chain) was identified during a study of cytomegalovirus exposure and HLA in healthy donors. Study-wide points: Later analysis identified a missense DCLRE1C variant that was linked to TCR beta V- and J-gene trimming.

PCR primers comprised 60 Vbeta and 13 Jbeta primers. Authors' processing steps: Later work found around 85 million unique TCR beta chains, with about 10 million shared. Sequenced by immunoSEQ multiplex PCR; TCRdb stores in-frame clones only, minus some. The V and J calls and clone size were taken over from that table, and D and trimming were inferred from the DNA. The sample has roughly 200,000 clones; 75% to 80% are singletons. Comments on this clone: The target antigen is unknown.

Looked up from germline, CDR1 is MDHEN and CDR2 is SYDVKM. V was clipped by 3 bases and J by 2 bases, with 10 bases between them. The CDR3 loop spans 14 amino acids. Healthy bone marrow donors formed the donor group. Input material: PBMCs. V and J are TRBV28 and TRBJ1-2; D is unresolved. The receptor was derived from a female donor in good health and CMV-seronegative. CDR3 amino acids: CASSFSGLNYGYTF. The CDR3 nucleotides are TGTGCCAGCAGTTTTTCGGGTCTCAACTATGGCTACACCTTC.